Sequencing of this T cell receptor beta chain was carried out in a study of blood T cell repertoires in COVID-19. Study-level background: T cells, B-cell-depleted T cells, or PBMCs provided the cDNA or gDNA that served as material.

Authors' data handling: Reference gene primer amplification yielded estimated nucleated cell counts. Here immunoSEQ multiplex PCR was the method, and the copy in TCRdb shows in-frame clones only, minus some. The V and J calls and the clone size are those of that table, but D and trimming were determined from the DNA. The repertoire holds a few hundred thousand clones, with nearly 90% as singletons. The CDR3 runs 15 residues. Trimming removed 3 bases from V and 8 bases from J, with 18 bases in between. CDR1 is SGDLS, CDR2 YYNGEE, per germline. Participant ages covered roughly 18 to 89 years across around 22 US areas.

The chain has TRBV9 and TRBJ2-1; TRBD1 is a possible D gene (5 bases). The specimen sequenced was PBMCs or T cells enriched from blood (not recorded which). The clonotype comes from a woman aged 25-40 years who had recovered from COVID-19. The CDR3 protein is CASSDRTRAIYEQFF. The CDR3 DNA sequence: TGTGCCAGCAGCGATAGGACAAGGGCTATCTATGAGCAGTTCTTC.